This entry lists 29 T cell receptor beta chains sequenced from one sample in a study of cytomegalovirus exposure and HLA in healthy donors. The data were produced by immunoSEQ multiplex PCR, yet TCRdb's version contains in-frame clones alone and is incomplete. The table records 38,000 or so clones, roughly 91% of them present only once. The specimen was PBMCs. These receptors all stem from a man aged 18 to 30 in good health and CMV-seronegative.

V and J are TRBV29-1 and TRBJ2-7; tentatively, D is TRBD2 (6 bases). The germline V and J ends were trimmed by 6 bases and 3 bases, with 12 bases remaining between them. The CDR3 loop spans 12 amino acids. Germline V CDR1 and CDR2: SQVTM, ANQGSEA. CDR3 amino acids: CSVEGDVYEQYF. The CDR3 DNA reads TGCAGCGTGGAGGGAGACGTCTACGAGCAGTACTTC.

The rearrangement links TRBV30 to TRBJ2-5; possible D gene TRBD2, 5 bases. This CDR3 has 15 amino acids. Trimming stripped 1 base from V and 5 bases from J, with 17 bases between. Germline loops: CDR1 GTSNPN, CDR2 SVGIG (reference sequence). Here the CDR3 reads CAWSARTLPRETQYF. CDR3 nucleotide sequence: TGTGCCTGGAGTGCCAGGACTCTCCCCCGGGAGACCCAGTACTTC.

The V and J genes are TRBV5-6 and TRBJ2-1; D is perhaps TRBD2 (7 bases). CDR1 is SGHDT, CDR2 YYEEEE, per germline. This CDR3 is 14 amino acids long. V shed 7 bases and J shed 6 bases, with 17 bases lying between them. CDR3 protein: CASFLGGAGNEQFF. DNA for the CDR3: TGTGCCAGCTTTCTGGGGGGGGCTGGCAATGAGCAGTTCTTC.

CDR3 sequence: CASSLARVGKETQYF. CDR3 coding DNA: TGTGCCAGCAGCTTGGCCAGGGTGGGGAAAGAGACCCAGTACTTC. The chain carries TRBV5-6 and TRBJ2-5, with D maybe TRBD1 (5 bases). The CDR3 has 15 amino acids. Trimming cost V 0 bases and J 3 bases, with 12 bases left between them. Germline values: CDR1 SGHDT, CDR2 YYEEEE.

This clone was seen more than once but under ten times. At one boundary the junction diverges from the germline segment, which might be a read error. The rearrangement links TRBV2 to TRBJ1-2; tentatively, D is TRBD1 (6 bases). The CDR3 extends over 11 amino acids. Germline V CDR1 and CDR2: SNHLY, FYNNEI. The DNA of the CDR3 is TGTGCCAGCAGTGAGTGGACAGCCCCCGGATTC. Translating gives CASSEWTAPGF.

The chain is built from TRBV6-1 and TRBJ2-7, with D tentatively TRBD1 (6 bases). V was pared by 7 bases and J by 4 bases, with 11 bases between. Per germline, CDR1 MNHNS and CDR2 SASEGT. The CDR3 has 12 residues. The CDR3 reads CASTRDNYEQYF. For the CDR3, the DNA is TGTGCCAGCACTCGGGACAATTACGAGCAGTACTTC.

This chain joins TRBV11-2 and TRBJ2-5, with 14 bases matching TRBD2. Germline lookup yields CDR1 SGHAT and CDR2 FQNNGV. This CDR3 is 16 amino acids long. V lost 5 bases, J lost 3 bases, and 5 bases stayed unmatched. CDR3 coding DNA: TGTGCCAGCAGCCCTGGGACTAGCGGGGGAAAAGAGACCCAGTACTTC. It encodes CASSPGTSGGKETQYF.

V usage is TRBV13 and J usage is TRBJ2-3, with a tentative D call TRBD2 (5 bases). V lost 3 bases to trimming and J lost 5 bases, with 12 bases between them. The length of the CDR3 is 14 residues. Germline V gives CDR1 PRHDT, CDR2 FYEKMQ (reference sequence). DNA for the CDR3: TGTGCCAGCAGCTTTTTCCCCGGGGAAGATACGCAGTATTTT. Its protein is CASSFFPGEDTQYF. Drawing the rest from reference TRBV13 and TRBJ2-3, the complete variable domain is AAGVIQSPRHLIKEKRETATLKCYPIPRHDTVYWYQQGPGQDPQFLISFYEKMQSDKGSIPDRFSAQQFSDYHSELNMSSLELGDSALYFCASSFFPGEDTQYFGPGTRLTVL.

V usage is TRBV10-3 and J usage is TRBJ2-1, with 7 positions matching TRBD2. Germline V lookup: CDR1 ENHRY, CDR2 SYGVKD. V was pared by 10 bases and J by 3 bases, with 15 bases of the junction left unmatched. CDR3 length equals 16 residues. DNA for the CDR3: TGTGCCACCCAGTCTAGCCCTAGCGGAAGCTACAATGAGCAGTTCTTC. As protein: CATQSSPSGSYNEQFF.

V and J are TRBV7-8 and TRBJ2-3; 8 positions match TRBD1. This CDR3 has 14 amino acids. The J segment lost 1 base and the V segment lost 4 bases, leaving 1 base of the junction unmatched. Germline CDR1 and CDR2: SGHVS and FQNEAQ. The CDR3 coding sequence is TGTGCCAGCAGCTCAGGGGGCGGCACAGATACGCAGTATTTT. Its protein is CASSSGGGTDTQYF.

This clone was recorded once. This sequence joins TRBV15 and TRBJ2-7; a weak D match, TRBD1 (6 bases). CDR3 size: 15 residues. Trimming cost V 0 bases and J 2 bases, with 11 bases left between them. Per germline, CDR1 LNHNV and CDR2 YYDKDF (reference sequence). CDR3 in amino acids: CATSREAGATYEQYF. As DNA, the CDR3 is TGTGCCACCAGCAGAGAGGCAGGGGCGACCTACGAGCAGTACTTC.

This clone was found a few times. The chain combines TRBV10-3 with TRBJ1-2; 8 bases match TRBD1. Germline V lookup: CDR1 ENHRY, CDR2 SYGVKD. With 4 bases clipped from V and 8 bases from J, the junction kept 9 bases outside the gene matches. The CDR3 is 14 amino acids. In nucleotides, the CDR3 is TGTGCCATCAGTGTGGACAGGGAATTTAACGGCTACACCTTC. Its translation: CAISVDREFNGYTF.

The CDR3 loop is CASSSLAGDSLGTQYF. DNA for the CDR3: TGTGCCAGCAGCTCCCTCGCGGGGGACTCCCTTGGGACCCAGTACTTC. The chain joins TRBV5-5 to TRBJ2-5; 7 bases align to TRBD2. The V gene's germline CDR1 is SGHKS and CDR2 YYEKEE (reference sequence). This CDR3 has 16 residues. After removal of 3 bases from V and 7 bases from J, the junction contained 15 bases not matched to a gene.

This clone was recorded a few times. The J gene is TRBJ2-2, the V gene TRBV6-1; weak D call: TRBD1 (6 bases). V was cut by 6 bases and J by 3 bases, with 11 bases left in between. This CDR3 is built from 14 residues. From germline, CDR1 is MNHNS and CDR2 SASEGT. The DNA for the CDR3 is TGTGCCAGCAGGGGAGAGGGGGACACCGGGGAGCTGTTTTTT. It translates to CASRGEGDTGELFF.

The chain recombines TRBV5-1 with TRBJ2-5; 11 bases fit TRBD2. The CDR3 consists of 16 residues. Germline assignment: CDR1 SGHRS and CDR2 YFSETQ. V lost 2 bases and J lost 5; bases outside the gene matches: 8. CDR3 DNA sequence: TGCGCCAGCAGCTTTATAACTAGCGGGAGTCGGGAGACCCAGTACTTC. Protein sequence: CASSFITSGSRETQYF.

CDR3 sequence: CASSDWPSGLADTQYF. CDR3 sequence (DNA): TGTGCCAGCAGTGACTGGCCTAGCGGGCTCGCAGATACGCAGTATTTT. The V gene is TRBV6-4, the J gene TRBJ2-3, with TRBD2 matching 8 bases. Germline V CDR1 and CDR2: MRHNA, SNTAGT. Losses at the gene ends were 1 base for V and 4 bases for J; bases not matched to a gene: 7. This CDR3 region has 16 residues.

The chain uses TRBV19 and TRBJ1-1; TRBD1 matches 7 bases. Trimming cost V 6 bases and J 2 bases; bases outside gene matches: 9. The CDR3 loop spans 15 amino acids. Looked up from germline, CDR1 is LNHDA and CDR2 is SQIVND (reference sequence). The CDR3 sequence: CASSLLTGANTEAFF. The DNA for the CDR3 is TGTGCCAGTAGCCTACTCACAGGGGCTAACACTGAAGCTTTCTTT. The full variable domain, with the rest looked up from reference TRBV19 and TRBJ1-1, is DGGITQSPKYLFRKEGQNVTLSCEQNLNHDAMYWYRQDPGQGLRLIYYSQIVNDFQKGDIAEGYSVSREKKESFPLTVTSAQKNPTAFYLCASSLLTGANTEAFFGQGTRLTVV.

About this clone itself: A read error may account for a junction end that differs from germline. The chain links TRBV7-7 to TRBJ2-1; a weak D match, TRBD2 (6 bases). CDR1 and CDR2 (germline): SSHAT, FNYEAQ (reference sequence). This CDR3 comprises 14 residues. This chain's CDR3 is CASSLSGEYNEQFF. Written as DNA, the CDR3 is TGTGCTAGCAGCTTATCGGGGGAATACAATGAGCAGTTCTTC.

The CDR3 here is CASSIRDISTSPLHF. The CDR3 DNA reads TGTGCCAGTAGTATACGTGACATATCTACTTCACCCCTCCACTTT. The chain carries TRBV19 and TRBJ1-6; D ambiguous. CDR1 is LNHDA and CDR2 is SQIVND in the germline V gene (reference sequence). Trimming removed 2 bases at V and 9 bases at J, with 14 bases between. The CDR3 is 15 residues long.

J is TRBJ2-2 and V is TRBV6-5, with no clear D. CDR3 length: 12 residues. Trimming removed 6 bases at V and 5 bases at J, with 7 bases between. Germline CDR1 and CDR2: MNHEY and SVGAGI. Here the CDR3 DNA reads TGTGCCAGCAGAATACTGACCGGGGAGCTGTTTTTT. This sequence encodes CASRILTGELFF.

The chain employs TRBV28 and TRBJ2-3, with D possibly TRBD2 on 6 matching bases. This CDR3 region has 14 residues. V lost 7 bases and J 4 bases, leaving 15 bases between the germline ends. Germline loops: CDR1 MDHEN, CDR2 SYDVKM. The CDR3 is CASTPWRGSDTQYF. Here the CDR3 DNA reads TGTGCCAGCACCCCATGGCGGGGATCAGATACGCAGTATTTT.

The chain combines TRBV18 with TRBJ2-7; D remains ambiguous. CDR3 size: 14 residues. The germline V gene encodes CDR1 KGHSH and CDR2 LQKENI. The V end lost 2 bases, the J end lost 1 base, and 9 bases lay between the germline ends. The CDR3 loop reads CASSPVAVSYEQYF. Here the CDR3 DNA reads TGTGCCAGCTCACCAGTGGCCGTATCCTACGAGCAGTACTTC.

This clone occurred once. This rearrangement joins TRBV14 to TRBJ1-2, with D tentatively TRBD1 (5 bases). This CDR3 spans 13 amino acids. Germline values: CDR1 SGHDN, CDR2 FVKESK. Trimming removed 5 bases from V and 4 bases from J, with 11 bases in between. CDR3 DNA: TGTGCCAGCAGCGCGGGACGGACCTATGGCTACACCTTC. Protein: CASSAGRTYGYTF.

The rearrangement uses TRBV5-1 and TRBJ1-4; 7 bases map to TRBD1. CDR1 is SGHRS and CDR2 is YFSETQ in the germline V gene. The CDR3 extends over 15 amino acids. V trimming: 4 bases; J trimming: 4 bases; junction bases outside the gene matches: 7. CDR3 in amino acids: CASSPGQLGNEKLFF. For the CDR3, the DNA is TGCGCCAGCAGCCCGGGACAGTTAGGTAATGAAAAACTGTTTTTT.

The rearrangement uses TRBV30 and TRBJ2-1; 8 bases align to TRBD1. Germline loops: CDR1 GTSNPN, CDR2 SVGIG (reference sequence). The CDR3 length is 12 residues. After removal of 7 bases from V and 9 bases from J, the junction contained 8 bases not matched to a gene. Written as DNA, the CDR3 is TGTGCCTCAGGGGGCGGTCGTAGTGAGCAGTTCTTC. Its translation is CASGGGRSEQFF.

This chain connects TRBV7-6 to TRBJ2-7; 10 bases match TRBD1. Trimming cost V 5 bases and J 6 bases; bases outside gene matches: 13. The CDR3 is made up of 16 amino acids. Per germline, CDR1 SGHVS and CDR2 FNYEAQ. The CDR3 region has the DNA TGTGCCAGCAGCCCGAAGACAGGGGGCGCGTCCGTCGAGCAGTACTTC. Its protein is CASSPKTGGASVEQYF.

This clone was seen once. This chain uses TRBV9 with TRBJ1-1; D is possibly TRBD1 (6 bases). This CDR3 comprises 15 residues. Germline loops: CDR1 SGDLS, CDR2 YYNGEE. V was cut by 0 bases and J by 1 base, with 10 bases left in between. The CDR3 region has the DNA TGTGCCAGCAGCGTAGGTGGGGGCGGGAACACTGAAGCTTTCTTT. Protein product: CASSVGGGGNTEAFF.

For the CDR3, the DNA is TGTGCCAGCAGCTTAATTGGCGGGCTACGAACTAGCACAGATACGCAGTATTTT. This gives the protein CASSLIGGLRTSTDTQYF. The chain links TRBV7-2 to TRBJ2-3; perhaps TRBD2 as D (5 bases). Per germline, CDR1 SGHTA and CDR2 FQGNSA. Trimming left V 2 bases short and J 0 bases short, with 18 bases between. CDR3 length: 18 residues. The full variable domain, in which reference TRBV7-2 and TRBJ2-3 provide the parts outside the CDR3, is GAGVSQSPSNKVTEKGKDVELRCDPISGHTALYWYRQSLGQGLEFLIYFQGNSAPDKSGLPSDRFSAERTGGSVSTLTIQRTQQEDSAVYLCASSLIGGLRTSTDTQYFGPGTRLTVL.

The rearrangement links TRBV7-9 to TRBJ1-5, with D hard to call. Germline V gene data show CDR1 as SEHNR and CDR2 as FQNEAQ (reference sequence). The CDR3 contains 14 residues. Trimming left V 5 bases short and J 5 bases short, with 13 bases between. The CDR3 spells CASSQQDTYQPQHF. The CDR3 DNA reads as TGTGCCAGCAGCCAGCAGGATACATATCAGCCCCAGCATTTT.